The next 28 T cell receptor beta chains were all read from a single sample in a study of T cells in Graves' hyperthyroidism and ophthalmopathy. The CDR3 regions of TCR beta were amplified from RNA transcripts. HTBI primers were employed in a first-round RT-PCR of the TCR CDR3. TCRdb independently ran MiXCR on the multiplex PCR reads; one entry per CDR3 protein. Here the sample spans approximately 400,000 distinct CDR3 sequences, around a sixth being singletons. What was sequenced was blood. Receptors were obtained from a young woman with Graves' hyperthyroidism that later progressed to Graves' ophthalmopathy.

The CDR3 coding sequence is TGTGCCAGCAGCCAAACACCTGATTCTTACGAGCAGTACTTC. It translates to CASSQTPDSYEQYF. The chain joins TRBV7-9 to TRBJ2-7; D is undetermined. The V end was cut by 5 bases, the J end by 4 bases, with 15 bases between. Germline CDR1 reads SEHNR; CDR2 reads FQNEAQ (reference sequence). This CDR3 contains 14 residues. The complete variable domain, with remaining parts taken from reference TRBV7-9 and TRBJ2-7, reads DTGVSQNPRHKITKRGQNVTFRCDPISEHNRLYWYRQTLGQGPEFLTYFQNEAQLEKSRLLSDRFSAERPKGSFSTLEIQRTEQGDSAMYLCASSQTPDSYEQYFGPGTRLTVT.

CDR3 DNA sequence: TGTGCCAGCAGCCAAGAATGGAGCCTAGCAGGAGATACGCAGTATTTT. Its protein product is CASSQEWSLAGDTQYF. The J gene is TRBJ2-3, the V gene TRBV3-1, with a possible D match to TRBD2 (5 bases). V was clipped by 0 bases and J by 5 bases, with 15 bases between them. The CDR3 sequence is 16 residues long. CDR1 and CDR2 from the germline V gene are LGHDT and YNNKEL (reference sequence).

This clonotype was seen at least ten times. The chain is built from TRBV28 and TRBJ1-6, with D unclear. This CDR3 contains 16 residues. Germline CDR1 MDHEN, CDR2 SYDVKM. The V gene lost 4 bases and the J gene lost 3 bases, with 13 bases spanning the gap. CDR3 protein: CASSSGQLLYNSPLHF. DNA for the CDR3: TGTGCCAGCAGTTCCGGCCAGCTGCTCTATAATTCACCCCTCCACTTT.

This clonotype was found many times. The chain recombines TRBV20-1 with TRBJ2-3; possible D gene TRBD1, 6 bases. The V end was cut by 1 base, the J end by 4 bases, with 21 bases between. CDR3 length: 17 amino acids. The germline V gene encodes CDR1 DFQATT and CDR2 SNEGSKA (reference sequence). Here the CDR3 reads CSARGLRQGLVADTQYF. The CDR3 region has the DNA TGCAGTGCTAGAGGTCTTCGTCAGGGGTTGGTAGCAGATACGCAGTATTTT.

This clonotype has at least ten counts. The rearrangement uses TRBV28 and TRBJ1-1; weak D call: TRBD1 (6 bases). Germline V gene data show CDR1 as MDHEN and CDR2 as SYDVKM. There are 14 residues in the CDR3. With 3 bases removed from V and 4 bases from J, the gap between germline ends came to 12 bases. The CDR3 reads CASSLLGGGTEAFF. Written as DNA, the CDR3 is TGTGCCAGCAGTTTGCTCGGAGGGGGCACTGAAGCTTTCTTT.

The rearrangement links TRBV5-1 to TRBJ2-7; the match to TRBD2 covers 12 bases. The germline CDR1 and CDR2 sequences are SGHRS and YFSETQ. After removal of 4 bases from V and 4 bases from J, the junction contained 6 bases not matched to a gene. This CDR3 is built from 15 residues. The CDR3 coding sequence is TGCGCCAGCAGCCCTCCGGGACTAGCGGGTTACGAGCAGTACTTC. Amino acids: CASSPPGLAGYEQYF.

This clonotype was counted ten times or more. The chain employs TRBV28 and TRBJ2-6; D is undetermined. The ends were cut back, 5 bases at V and 4 bases at J, with 12 bases in the middle. Germline CDR1 is MDHEN and CDR2 is SYDVKM. The length of the CDR3 is 15 residues. This CDR3 is CASSNRYAGANVLTF. The CDR3 DNA sequence: TGTGCCAGCAGTAATAGATACGCGGGGGCCAACGTCCTGACTTTC.

The CDR3 coding sequence is TGTGCCAGCAGCTTAGCTTTAACTAGCGGGAACTACAATGAGCAGTTCTTC. It yields the protein CASSLALTSGNYNEQFF. This chain joins TRBV7-9 and TRBJ2-1, with TRBD2 identical over 10 bases. After removal of 0 bases from V and 3 bases from J, the junction contained 5 bases not matched to a gene. The V gene's germline CDR1 is SEHNR and CDR2 FQNEAQ (reference sequence). The CDR3 consists of 17 residues.

This clonotype was found many times. The chain couples TRBV7-9 to TRBJ2-7, with 11 bases matching TRBD1. With 6 bases clipped from V and 0 bases from J, the junction kept 4 bases outside the gene matches. The germline gives CDR1 SEHNR, CDR2 FQNEAQ (reference sequence). The CDR3 is made up of 15 amino acids. CDR3 bases: TGTGCCAGCAGTTCCGGGACAGGGGGCTCCTACGAGCAGTACTTC. Its protein product is CASSSGTGGSYEQYF.

CDR3 protein: CASSSGENEKLFF. CDR3 nucleotide sequence: TGTGCCAGCAGTTCAGGGGAAAATGAAAAACTGTTTTTT. The V and J genes are TRBV12-3 or TRBV12-4 and TRBJ1-4, with a tentative D call TRBD1 (6 bases). The CDR3 runs 13 residues. The V end was cut by 4 bases, the J end by 5 bases, with 8 bases between.

This clonotype was observed a few times. The rearrangement joins TRBV10-3 to TRBJ2-7; D may be TRBD2 (6 bases). Trimming took 6 bases from V and 5 from J, leaving 14 bases between them. Germline CDR1 and CDR2: ENHRY and SYGVKD. The CDR3 totals 13 residues. The CDR3, as DNA: TGTGCCATCAGGGAGGGACTGTCAGACGAGCAGTACTTC. Amino acid sequence: CAIREGLSDEQYF.

This clonotype has a count of ten or more. The CDR3 sequence: CASSVGGRFADTQYF. Written as DNA, the CDR3 is TGTGCCAGCAGTGTTGGCGGGAGATTCGCAGATACGCAGTATTTT. The chain carries TRBV27 and TRBJ2-3; 7 bases map to TRBD2. The CDR3 consists of 15 residues. The trim removed 5 bases at V and 4 bases at J, leaving 9 bases unmatched. From germline, CDR1 is MNHEY and CDR2 SMNVEV (reference sequence).

This clonotype was detected ten times or more. This chain uses TRBV2 with TRBJ2-3; TRBD2 matches at 10 bases. The CDR3 consists of 15 residues. Germline CDR1 SNHLY, CDR2 FYNNEI. V was clipped by 1 base and J by 6 bases; unmatched bases: 4. The CDR3 nucleotides are TGTGCCAGCAGTGAAGTGCTAGCGGGAGATGATACGCAGTATTTT. The encoded protein is CASSEVLAGDDTQYF.

This clonotype occurred a few times. V and J are TRBV6-1 and TRBJ2-5, with unresolved D. The CDR3 runs 13 residues. Trimming took off 6 bases at V and 2 bases at J, with 10 bases between the two ends. Germline V gives CDR1 MNHNS, CDR2 SASEGT. The CDR3 reads CASRMTDQETQYF. The CDR3 coding sequence is TGTGCCAGCAGGATGACGGATCAAGAGACCCAGTACTTC.

The chain links TRBV5-1 to TRBJ1-1; no firm D call. This CDR3 has 15 amino acids. V lost 0 bases and J 1 base, leaving 10 bases between the germline ends. The germline V gene has CDR1 SGHRS and CDR2 YFSETQ. The CDR3 DNA is TGCGCCAGCAGCTTGGCCGGACGGTCGAACACTGAAGCTTTCTTT. It yields the protein CASSLAGRSNTEAFF.

This clonotype was recorded at least ten times. J is TRBJ2-1 and V is TRBV6-2 or TRBV6-3; D is unresolved. The CDR3 has 14 residues. Per germline, CDR1 MNHEY and CDR2 SVGEGT. Trimming took off 8 bases at V and 2 bases at J, with 13 bases between the two ends. The CDR3 reads CASGRAVTYNEQFF. The CDR3 DNA is TGTGCCAGCGGAAGAGCTGTAACCTACAATGAGCAGTTCTTC.

A word on this clonotype: A much larger clonotype is one base distant, so this may be a read error. The CDR3 end shows no conserved phenylalanine or tryptophan, and so a read error is likely. The chain employs TRBV29-1 and TRBJ2-7; perhaps D is TRBD1 or TRBD2 (5 bases each). The CDR3 covers 12 residues. Germline CDR1 SQVTM, CDR2 ANQGSEA. Between the trimmed V and J ends, which lost 4 bases and 6 bases, there was a span of 13 bases. CDR3 loop: CSVAVGGSEQYL. Here the CDR3 DNA reads TGCAGCGTTGCGGTTGGGGGATCCGAGCAGTACCTC.

J is TRBJ2-7 and V is TRBV3-1; perhaps D is TRBD1 or TRBD2 (10 bases each). Trimming shortened V by 4 bases and J by 1 base, and 32 bases separated the two germline ends. CDR3 length: 21 residues. Germline lookup yields CDR1 LGHDT and CDR2 YNNKEL (reference sequence). The CDR3: CASSPEGQGRLTSGISYEQYF. For the CDR3, the DNA is TGTGCCAGCAGCCCCGAGGGACAGGGGCGCCTCACTAGCGGGATTTCCTACGAGCAGTACTTC.

This clonotype has ten or more counts. J is TRBJ2-1 and V is TRBV28, with 10 bases aligning to TRBD1. From germline, CDR1 is MDHEN and CDR2 SYDVKM. Losses at the gene ends were 6 bases for V and 6 bases for J; bases not matched to a gene: 8. This CDR3 has 15 residues. CDR3 amino acids: CASRRGTGDLNEQFF. The CDR3, as DNA: TGTGCCAGCAGACGCGGGACAGGGGATCTCAATGAGCAGTTCTTC.

At least ten counts were recorded for this clonotype. The genes are TRBV28 and TRBJ2-7; TRBD2 matches at 8 bases. The CDR3 spans 14 residues. The germline V gene encodes CDR1 MDHEN and CDR2 SYDVKM. The trim removed 3 bases at V and 5 bases at J, leaving 6 bases unmatched. The CDR3 bases are TGTGCCAGCAGTTTGTCATCCGGGGGGGACGAGCAGTACTTC. Translating gives CASSLSSGGDEQYF.

This clonotype was picked up many times. The V gene is TRBV2, the J gene TRBJ2-1; 15 bases agree with TRBD2. J lost 7 bases, V lost 8 bases, and 3 bases had no gene match. This CDR3 region has 14 residues. Germline assignment: CDR1 SNHLY and CDR2 FYNNEI. The CDR3 nucleotides read TGTGCCAGCGTGGGGACTAGCGGGAGGAATGAGCAGTTCTTC. Encoded protein: CASVGTSGRNEQFF.

This clonotype was counted many times. This chain uses TRBV2 with TRBJ2-1, with 9 bases lining up with TRBD1. J lost 5 bases, V lost 6 bases, and 11 bases had no gene match. CDR1 SNHLY and CDR2 FYNNEI come from the germline V gene. This CDR3 is built from 16 residues. The CDR3 is CASSNRGRGGNNEQFF. CDR3 bases: TGTGCCAGCAGCAACAGGGGGCGAGGCGGGAACAATGAGCAGTTCTTC.

This clonotype was seen many times. This chain joins TRBV6-2 or TRBV6-3 and TRBJ2-2, with TRBD1 matching over 8 bases. Trimming took 5 bases from V and 1 from J; bases not matched to a gene: 3. CDR1 is MNHEY, CDR2 SVGEGT, per germline. This CDR3 is built from 15 residues. CDR3 in amino acids: CASSPDRGNTGELFF. For the CDR3, the DNA is TGTGCCAGCAGTCCCGACAGGGGGAACACCGGGGAGCTGTTTTTT.

The chain is built from TRBV6-1 and TRBJ1-6; D gene uncertain. Trimming stripped 11 bases from V and 7 bases from J, with 15 bases between. The CDR3 covers 13 residues. The V gene's germline CDR1 is MNHNS and CDR2 SASEGT. The CDR3 sequence: CALSGSGNSPLHF. The CDR3 region has the DNA TGTGCCCTGTCGGGGTCGGGAAATTCACCCCTCCACTTT.

This clonotype was recorded many times. CDR3 sequence: CASSPRGQGATEQFF. The DNA for the CDR3 is TGTGCCAGCAGCCCCCGCGGGCAGGGGGCGACTGAGCAGTTCTTC. The V and J genes are TRBV11-2 and TRBJ2-1, with TRBD1 matching over 8 bases. Germline loops: CDR1 SGHAT, CDR2 FQNNGV. The CDR3 contains 15 residues. V dropped 5 bases and J dropped 9; count of bases not matched to a gene: 12.

This clonotype was recorded at least ten times. The rearrangement joins TRBV20-1 to TRBJ1-4; 9 bases fit TRBD1. Germline V gives CDR1 DFQATT, CDR2 SNEGSKA (reference sequence). V lost 6 bases to trimming and J lost 8 bases; unmatched junction nucleotides: 10. The CDR3 loop spans 14 amino acids. The CDR3 protein is CSAIPGQGFEKLFF. In nucleotides, the CDR3 is TGCAGTGCGATACCGGGACAGGGTTTCGAAAAACTGTTTTTT.

CDR3: CARTRATEAFF. Here the CDR3 DNA reads TGTGCCCGGACCCGGGCCACTGAAGCTTTCTTT. This chain connects TRBV30 to TRBJ1-1, with unresolved D. V lost 8 bases and J lost 4, with 11 bases in between. CDR3 length: 11 residues. Looked up from germline, CDR1 is GTSNPN and CDR2 is SVGIG (reference sequence).

In its sample, this clonotype was seen many times. V is TRBV20-1 and J is TRBJ1-1; D might be TRBD1 (5 bases). The CDR3 is made up of 11 amino acids. Per germline, CDR1 DFQATT and CDR2 SNEGSKA (reference sequence). The V and J ends lost 3 bases and 5 bases respectively, with 7 bases between them. CDR3 sequence (DNA): TGCAGTGCTAGGGGGGAAACTGAAGCTTTCTTT. This gives the protein CSARGETEAFF.